The 8 T cell receptor beta chains listed next were all sequenced from one sample in a study of blood T cells in healthy people across ages. PCR was performed a second time for about 7 to 11 cycles using a sample-barcoded 5' primer and a J-beta primer mix. TCRdb reprocessed the 5' RACE reads via MiXCR and lists one record per CDR3 protein. Of 1 million or so distinct CDR3 sequences detected, more than 40% appear once; the ten largest clones hold approximately 20%. What was sequenced was blood. The receptors here all came from a woman in her sixties in good health.

The V gene is TRBV15, the J gene TRBJ2-3, with 7 bases aligning to TRBD2. With 5 bases clipped from V and 0 bases from J, the junction kept 8 bases outside the gene matches. Germline V CDR1 and CDR2: LNHNV, YYDKDF (reference sequence). The CDR3 sequence is 16 residues long. The CDR3 DNA reads as TGTGCCACCAGCCTCGGCGGGAGTTGGAGCACAGATACGCAGTATTTT. This codes for CATSLGGSWSTDTQYF.

The chain carries TRBV3-1 and TRBJ2-7; D gene unclear. The germline gives CDR1 LGHDT, CDR2 YNNKEL (reference sequence). The CDR3 contains 15 residues. Trimming pared 1 base from V and 5 bases from J, leaving 15 bases between. The CDR3 sequence is CASSQGIRYSNEQYF. CDR3 nucleotides: TGTGCCAGCAGCCAAGGAATTAGATATAGCAACGAGCAGTACTTC.

The rearrangement links TRBV7-2 to TRBJ1-5; TRBD1 might be the D (5 bases). V lost 3 bases to trimming and J lost 7 bases, with 10 bases between them. The germline V gene has CDR1 SGHTA and CDR2 FQGNSA. The length of the CDR3 is 13 residues. CDR3: CASSLGLGQPQHF. The CDR3, as DNA: TGTGCCAGCAGCTTGGGACTTGGGCAGCCCCAGCATTTT.

J is TRBJ2-7 and V is TRBV20-1, with unresolved D. Trimming stripped 4 bases from V and 6 bases from J, with 10 bases between. The CDR3 spans 11 residues. Germline V gives CDR1 DFQATT, CDR2 SNEGSKA (reference sequence). In nucleotides, the CDR3 is TGCAGTGCTATCCACGGCGGCGAGCAGTACTTC. This sequence encodes CSAIHGGEQYF.

For this clonotype: One junction end does not reproduce the germline sequence, and a read error may be involved. The rearrangement links TRBV7-9 to TRBJ1-5, with D unresolved. This CDR3 region has 14 residues. The germline V gene has CDR1 SEHNR and CDR2 FQNEAQ (reference sequence). In DNA, the CDR3 is TGTGCCAGTGCTCGGACGGATAGCAATCAGTCCCAGCATTTT. Translation: CASARTDSNQSQHF.

The rearrangement uses TRBV12-3 or TRBV12-4 and TRBJ2-1; possibly TRBD1 for D (6 bases). The CDR3 spans 14 residues. Between the trimmed V and J ends, which lost 5 bases and 8 bases, there was a span of 16 bases. CDR3 bases: TGTGCCAGCAGTCCTCACAGGGTTACGGATGAGCAGTTCTTC. Translated: CASSPHRVTDEQFF.

This clonotype was counted only a few times. The V and J genes are TRBV2 and TRBJ2-3; a possible D gene is TRBD2 (5 bases). V lost 3 bases to trimming and J lost 4 bases, with 17 bases between them. The germline V gene encodes CDR1 SNHLY and CDR2 FYNNEI. CDR3 length equals 16 residues. The CDR3 is CASSDDLGLISDTQYF. CDR3 coding DNA: TGTGCCAGCAGTGATGATCTTGGACTGATTTCAGATACGCAGTATTTT.

This clonotype was found a few times. CDR3 bases: TGCAGCGTTCAGCAGGTGGACATTCAGTACTTC. Residues: CSVQQVDIQYF. The rearrangement joins TRBV29-1 to TRBJ2-4; D remains unclear. Germline V gene lookup returns CDR1 SQVTM and CDR2 ANQGSEA. Trimming pared 5 bases from V and 8 bases from J, leaving 10 bases between. The CDR3 totals 11 residues.